This passage covers 26 T cell receptor beta chains from one sample sequenced in a study of T-cell reconstitution after alpha-beta-depleted transplantation in children. Unique molecular identifiers featured in how the TCRbeta library was prepared. TCRdb passed the PCR reads through MiXCR, listing each CDR3 protein once. The sample lists approximately 82,000 distinct CDR3 sequences, around 15% occurring once. The specimen comprised PBMCs, mostly from graft donor cells, sampled 180 days after TCRalphabeta/CD19-depleted stem cell transplant. These receptor sequences come from a male patient between 2 and 10 years old who had a stem cell transplant for acute lymphoblastic leukemia, so the T cells may come from the graft donor.

There are a few counts of this clonotype. The V and J genes are TRBV11-2 and TRBJ2-5; perhaps TRBD2 as D (6 bases). CDR3 size: 18 residues. CDR1 is SGHAT and CDR2 is FQNNGV in the germline V gene. Trimming took 2 bases from V and 1 from J, leaving 20 bases between them. The CDR3 protein is CASSLRSLAGSIQETQYF. The CDR3 DNA is TGTGCCAGCAGCTTAAGATCACTGGCGGGGTCCATCCAAGAGACCCAGTACTTC.

This clonotype appeared a few times. This sequence joins TRBV12-3 or TRBV12-4 and TRBJ2-7; D may be TRBD1 or TRBD2 (5 bases each). This CDR3 has 15 residues. The V gene lost 5 bases and the J gene lost 2 bases, with 16 bases spanning the gap. Here the CDR3 DNA reads TGTGCCAGCAGTCGAGGGGAAACAGTTACCTACGAGCAGTACTTC. Translation gives CASSRGETVTYEQYF.

This rearrangement joins TRBV3-1 to TRBJ2-7; no reliable D call. Germline V gives CDR1 LGHDT, CDR2 YNNKEL (reference sequence). V lost 4 bases and J 2 bases, leaving 9 bases between the germline ends. This CDR3 has 13 amino acids. The chain's CDR3 is CASSREGTYEQYF. CDR3 nucleotide sequence: TGTGCCAGCAGCCGAGAAGGGACCTACGAGCAGTACTTC.

This clonotype has ten or more counts. The V and J genes are TRBV6-5 and TRBJ2-1; TRBD1 matches at 10 bases. Germline CDR1 MNHEY, CDR2 SVGAGI. The length of the CDR3 is 14 residues. The V segment lost 6 bases and the J segment 8 bases; nucleotides outside the gene matches: 7. This CDR3 is CASRGGQGTDEQFF. The CDR3 DNA reads as TGTGCCAGCAGGGGGGGACAGGGGACCGATGAGCAGTTCTTC.

Ten or more counts support this clonotype. This chain connects TRBV6-5 to TRBJ2-1; TRBD2 aligns across 8 bases. Per germline, CDR1 MNHEY and CDR2 SVGAGI. The CDR3 has 17 amino acids. V was pared by 8 bases and J by 0 bases, with 12 bases of the junction left unmatched. Here the CDR3 reads CASLRKAGGGSYNEQFF. In DNA, the CDR3 is TGTGCCAGCCTCAGGAAGGCCGGGGGGGGCTCCTACAATGAGCAGTTCTTC.

This chain connects TRBV10-3 to TRBJ2-7, with D perhaps matching TRBD1 (5 bases). Germline assignment: CDR1 ENHRY and CDR2 SYGVKD. The V end was cut by 6 bases, the J end by 8 bases, with 23 bases between. The CDR3 runs to 15 residues. CDR3 region: CAISLTPGPDSQQYF. The CDR3 DNA reads as TGTGCCATCAGCCTGACCCCCGGGCCTGACAGCCAGCAGTACTTC.

This clonotype appeared many times. V gene TRBV7-2 combines with J gene TRBJ1-1; D is possibly TRBD1 (5 bases). The CDR3 spans 15 residues. Trimming removed 0 bases from V and 0 bases from J, with 8 bases in between. CDR1 is SGHTA and CDR2 is FQGNSA in the germline V gene. For the CDR3, the DNA is TGTGCCAGCAGCTTAGCCGGGACTTTGAACACTGAAGCTTTCTTT. This codes for CASSLAGTLNTEAFF. The variable domain in full, with the rest retrieved from reference TRBV7-2 and TRBJ1-1, is GAGVSQSPSNKVTEKGKDVELRCDPISGHTALYWYRQSLGQGLEFLIYFQGNSAPDKSGLPSDRFSAERTGGSVSTLTIQRTQQEDSAVYLCASSLAGTLNTEAFFGQGTRLTVV.

This clonotype was found a few times. This chain's CDR3 is CAWADRGNQPQHF. CDR3 nucleotides: TGTGCCTGGGCGGACAGGGGCAATCAGCCCCAGCATTTT. The chain links TRBV30 to TRBJ1-5, with TRBD1 matching over 8 bases. The germline V gene has CDR1 GTSNPN and CDR2 SVGIG (reference sequence). The V and J ends lost 5 bases and 2 bases, in that order; junction bases with no gene match: 2. The length of the CDR3 is 13 residues.

This clonotype was observed at least ten times. The rearrangement joins TRBV7-9 to TRBJ2-2; TRBD2 matches at 7 bases. Per germline, CDR1 SEHNR and CDR2 FQNEAQ (reference sequence). There are 16 residues in the CDR3. V trimming: 2 bases; J trimming: 1 base; junction bases outside the gene matches: 4. CDR3 in DNA: TGTGCCAGCAGCTTAAGCGGCGGGGGGAACACCGGGGAGCTGTTTTTT. Residues: CASSLSGGGNTGELFF. The whole variable domain, filled in from reference TRBV7-9 and TRBJ2-2, reads DTGVSQNPRHKITKRGQNVTFRCDPISEHNRLYWYRQTLGQGPEFLTYFQNEAQLEKSRLLSDRFSAERPKGSFSTLEIQRTEQGDSAMYLCASSLSGGGNTGELFFGEGSRLTVL.

This clonotype was counted between two and nine times. The V gene is TRBV7-9, the J gene TRBJ2-2; possible D gene TRBD1, 6 bases. Trimming removed 5 bases at V and 0 bases at J, with 16 bases between. Germline values: CDR1 SEHNR, CDR2 FQNEAQ (reference sequence). The length of the CDR3 is 17 residues. The CDR3 DNA reads as TGTGCCAGCAGCCCCCCGCCGGGACAACCGAACACCGGGGAGCTGTTTTTT. The encoded protein is CASSPPPGQPNTGELFF.

This clonotype has a handful of counts. The chain uses TRBV30 and TRBJ2-5; D not certain. Germline loops: CDR1 GTSNPN, CDR2 SVGIG (reference sequence). Trimming took off 0 bases at V and 4 bases at J, with 24 bases between the two ends. The CDR3 spans 18 residues. CDR3 in amino acids: CAWSVLVGISLVRETQYF. The CDR3 nucleotides read TGTGCCTGGAGTGTACTGGTGGGCATATCCCTCGTCCGAGAGACCCAGTACTTC.

This clonotype was observed a handful of times. The chain uses TRBV6-5 and TRBJ1-3; D is uncertain. This CDR3 comprises 12 residues. Germline V gene lookup returns CDR1 MNHEY and CDR2 SVGAGI. V lost 11 bases, J lost 2 bases, and 10 bases lay in between. The CDR3 is CAVGITGNTIYF. CDR3 DNA sequence: TGTGCCGTCGGGATTACTGGAAACACCATATATTTT.

This clonotype was observed a handful of times. V is TRBV12-3 or TRBV12-4 and J is TRBJ2-2; 7 bases align to TRBD1. Trimming at V came to 5 bases and at J to 4 bases, leaving 4 bases not matched to a gene. The CDR3 is 14 residues long. CDR3 sequence reads: CASSPGGFTGELFF. The DNA of the CDR3 is TGTGCCAGCAGTCCAGGGGGTTTCACCGGGGAGCTGTTTTTT.

The chain has TRBV11-2 and TRBJ2-2; D remains ambiguous. The CDR3 loop spans 14 amino acids. The germline gives CDR1 SGHAT, CDR2 FQNNGV. Between the trimmed V and J ends, which lost 2 bases and 3 bases, there was a span of 7 bases. The CDR3 reads CASSLSAHTGELFF. CDR3 coding DNA: TGTGCCAGCAGCTTATCAGCTCACACCGGGGAGCTGTTTTTT.

This chain joins TRBV7-9 and TRBJ1-1, with D maybe TRBD1 (6 bases). V lost 1 base, J lost 1 base, and 10 bases lay in between. The CDR3 spans 15 residues. Germline V lookup: CDR1 SEHNR, CDR2 FQNEAQ (reference sequence). The CDR3 DNA reads as TGTGCCAGCAGCTTAGATGGCAGGGGGAACACTGAAGCTTTCTTT. This sequence encodes CASSLDGRGNTEAFF.

Ten or more counts support this clonotype. The rearrangement joins TRBV11-3 to TRBJ1-3; TRBD1 matches 7 bases. CDR1 is SGHNT and CDR2 is YENEEA in the germline V gene. This CDR3 has 14 residues. The J segment lost 5 bases and the V segment lost 5 bases, leaving 6 bases of the junction unmatched. The CDR3 is CASSGTGERNTIYF. The DNA of the CDR3 is TGTGCCAGCAGCGGAACAGGGGAGAGAAACACCATATATTTT. Complete variable domain (other parts from reference TRBV11-3 and TRBJ1-3): EAGVVQSPRYKIIEKKQPVAFWCNPISGHNTLYWYLQNLGQGPELLIRYENEEAVDDSQLPKDRFSAERLKGVDSTLKIQPAELGDSAVYLCASSGTGERNTIYFGEGSWLTVV.

This clonotype was recorded a few times. The chain has TRBV6-2 or TRBV6-3 and TRBJ2-1, with D unclear. This CDR3 comprises 11 residues. The germline CDR1 and CDR2 sequences are MNHEY and SVGEGT. Trimming cost V 6 bases and J 9 bases, with 9 bases left between them. CDR3 coding DNA: TGTGCCAGCAGCAGAGCAAGTGAGCAGTTCTTC. Its translation is CASSRASEQFF.

The chain uses TRBV5-8 and TRBJ1-5; D not resolved. Germline assignment: CDR1 SGHTS and CDR2 YDEGEE. This CDR3 comprises 16 residues. V was cut by 4 bases and J by 4 bases, with 18 bases left in between. The CDR3 here is CASSQRKAWNNQPQHF. The CDR3 nucleotides are TGTGCCAGCAGCCAACGGAAGGCTTGGAATAATCAGCCCCAGCATTTT.

This clonotype was observed a few times. The chain recombines TRBV12-3 or TRBV12-4 with TRBJ2-1; 8 bases agree with TRBD2. This CDR3 comprises 15 residues. Trimming removed 4 bases from V and 8 bases from J; junction bases left unmatched: 10. The CDR3 nucleotides are TGTGCCAGCAGTTGGCTAACGGGGGGGCCGGATGAGCAGTTCTTC. Protein: CASSWLTGGPDEQFF.

The rearrangement links TRBV12-3 or TRBV12-4 to TRBJ1-4, with D possibly matching TRBD1 (5 bases). V lost 5 bases, J lost 4 bases, and 11 bases lay in between. The CDR3 runs to 14 residues. The CDR3 loop reads CASSRGVHNEKLFF. The CDR3 region has the DNA TGTGCCAGCAGTAGGGGCGTCCATAATGAAAAACTGTTTTTT.

This chain joins TRBV6-5 and TRBJ1-2; D is possibly TRBD1 (5 bases). Per germline, CDR1 MNHEY and CDR2 SVGAGI. V lost 4 bases, J lost 4 bases, and 13 bases lay in between. The CDR3 runs to 14 residues. The CDR3 DNA is TGTGCCAGCAGTTCCGGGACCTTCTCCTATGGCTACACCTTC. Amino acid sequence: CASSSGTFSYGYTF.

This clonotype was observed many times. This rearrangement joins TRBV9 to TRBJ2-4, with D tentatively TRBD1 (6 bases). Trimming removed 4 bases from V and 11 bases from J, with 22 bases in between. The CDR3 totals 15 residues. CDR1 is SGDLS and CDR2 is YYNGEE in the germline V gene. Written as DNA, the CDR3 is TGTGCCAGCAGCACCCACAGGGAAGGGGGATTGGTTCAGTACTTC. As protein: CASSTHREGGLVQYF.

The genes are TRBV7-8 and TRBJ2-3; 8 positions agree with TRBD2. The CDR3 sequence is 15 residues long. Per germline, CDR1 SGHVS and CDR2 FQNEAQ. V lost 6 bases to trimming and J lost 2 bases; unmatched junction nucleotides: 7. In DNA, the CDR3 is TGTGCCAGCAGTTTACTAGCGGCCATCACAGATACGCAGTATTTT. Translation: CASSLLAAITDTQYF.

V and J are TRBV6-5 and TRBJ2-5; a possible D gene is TRBD1 (6 bases). CDR1 and CDR2 from the germline V gene are MNHEY and SVGAGI. Trimming removed 0 bases at V and 3 bases at J, with 11 bases between. The length of the CDR3 is 15 residues. The CDR3 region has the DNA TGTGCCAGCAGTTACTCAGGACAGACTAAAGAGACCCAGTACTTC. Its protein is CASSYSGQTKETQYF.

The rearrangement uses TRBV3-1 and TRBJ2-2; TRBD2 is a possible D gene (5 bases). In germline, CDR1 is LGHDT, CDR2 YNNKEL (reference sequence). CDR3 length: 17 amino acids. V lost 2 bases and J lost 0, with 13 bases in between. The CDR3 region is CASSQWTWRANTGELFF. The CDR3 nucleotides are TGTGCCAGCAGCCAATGGACTTGGCGCGCGAACACCGGGGAGCTGTTTTTT. The full variable domain, its missing parts supplied by reference TRBV3-1 and TRBJ2-2, is DTAVSQTPKYLVTQMGNDKSIKCEQNLGHDTMYWYKQDSKKFLKIMFSYNNKELIINETVPNRFSPKSPDKAHLNLHINSLELGDSAVYFCASSQWTWRANTGELFFGEGSRLTVL.

This clonotype was observed a single time. The chain couples TRBV4-2 to TRBJ2-1; 8 nucleotides line up with TRBD2. CDR1 and CDR2 (germline): LGHNA, YNFKEQ. This CDR3 has 15 amino acids. Trimming cost V 3 bases and J 9 bases; bases outside gene matches: 10. The CDR3 region is CASSHLLAGLPEQFF. The CDR3 region has the DNA TGTGCCAGCAGCCACCTCCTAGCGGGTCTTCCTGAGCAGTTCTTC.